By proportion, the clone carrying this T cell receptor (beta chain) is medium-sized (0.01 to 0.1%). The antigen is undetermined. These data originate in a study of T cells in Graves' hyperthyroidism and ophthalmopathy. In the study overall: Once the initial diagnosis was made, peripheral blood was obtained before any treatment. Points from the study as a whole: Blood also held most thyroid clonotypes expanded beyond 0.001. Ophthalmopathy, as predicted by the model, came a median around 6 months after the prediction.

It was RNA transcripts that yielded the amplified TCR beta CDR3 regions. HTBI primers drove first-round RT-PCR of the TCR CDR3. TCRdb re-called the multiplex PCR reads through MiXCR, storing one row per CDR3 protein. The sample carries 30,000 to 35,000 distinct CDR3 sequences, around half recorded once. This clonotype was sampled from a woman aged 35 to 49 with Graves' ophthalmopathy. Sequencing was performed on blood.

CDR3 loop: CASSETRSSNQPQHF. The CDR3 coding sequence is TGTGCCAGCAGTGAAACGCGCTCTAGCAATCAGCCCCAGCATTTT. The chain is built from TRBV2 and TRBJ1-5, with D hard to call. V dropped 2 bases and J dropped 0 bases, with 8 bases sitting between them. Germline loops: CDR1 SNHLY, CDR2 FYNNEI. The CDR3 has 15 amino acids.